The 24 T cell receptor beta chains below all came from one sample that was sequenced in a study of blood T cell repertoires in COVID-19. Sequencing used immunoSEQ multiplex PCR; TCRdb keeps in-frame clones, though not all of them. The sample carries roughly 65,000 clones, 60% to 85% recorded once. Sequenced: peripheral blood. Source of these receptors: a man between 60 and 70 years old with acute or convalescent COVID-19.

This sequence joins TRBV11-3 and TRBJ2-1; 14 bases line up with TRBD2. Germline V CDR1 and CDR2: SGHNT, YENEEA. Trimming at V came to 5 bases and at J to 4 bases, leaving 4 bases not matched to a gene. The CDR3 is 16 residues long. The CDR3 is CASSPGLAGGYNEQFF. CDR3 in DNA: TGTGCCAGCAGCCCCGGACTAGCGGGGGGTTACAATGAGCAGTTCTTC.

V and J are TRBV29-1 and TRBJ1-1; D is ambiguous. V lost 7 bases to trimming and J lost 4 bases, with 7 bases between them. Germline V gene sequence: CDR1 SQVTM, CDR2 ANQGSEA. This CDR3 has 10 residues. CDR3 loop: CSDGGTEAFF. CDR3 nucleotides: TGCAGCGACGGCGGCACTGAAGCTTTCTTT.

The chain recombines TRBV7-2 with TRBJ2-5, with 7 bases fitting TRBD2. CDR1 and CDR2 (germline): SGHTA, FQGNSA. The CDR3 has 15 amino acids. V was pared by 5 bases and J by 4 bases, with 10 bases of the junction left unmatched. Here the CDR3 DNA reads TGTGCCAGCAGCGCTACGGGGGGAGATAGAGAGACCCAGTACTTC. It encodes CASSATGGDRETQYF.

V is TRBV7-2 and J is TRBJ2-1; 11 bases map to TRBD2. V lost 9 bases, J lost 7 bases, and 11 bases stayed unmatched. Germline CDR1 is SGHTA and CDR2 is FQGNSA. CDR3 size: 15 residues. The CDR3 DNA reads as TGTGCCAGTAGACCTAGCGGGGGGCCCCAAAATGAGCAGTTCTTC. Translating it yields CASRPSGGPQNEQFF.

The CDR3 DNA follows: TGCAGCGCTAGACAGGGGAGATCGAACACTGAAGCTTTCTTT. Its protein is CSARQGRSNTEAFF. This chain joins TRBV29-1 and TRBJ1-1; TRBD1 matches at 8 bases. CDR1 and CDR2 (germline): SQVTM, ANQGSEA. J lost 1 base, V lost 7 bases, and 8 bases had no gene match. This CDR3 comprises 14 residues.

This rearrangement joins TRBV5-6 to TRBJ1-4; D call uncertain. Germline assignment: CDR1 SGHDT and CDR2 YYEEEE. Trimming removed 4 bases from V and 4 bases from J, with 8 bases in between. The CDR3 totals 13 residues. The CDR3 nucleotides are TGTGCCAGCAGCAAATGGAGTAATGAAAAACTGTTTTTT. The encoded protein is CASSKWSNEKLFF. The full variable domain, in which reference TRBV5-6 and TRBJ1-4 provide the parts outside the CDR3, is DAGVTQSPTHLIKTRGQQVTLRCSPKSGHDTVSWYQQALGQGPQFIFQYYEEEERQRGNFPDRFSGHQFPNYSSELNVNALLLGDSALYLCASSKWSNEKLFFGSGTQLSVL.

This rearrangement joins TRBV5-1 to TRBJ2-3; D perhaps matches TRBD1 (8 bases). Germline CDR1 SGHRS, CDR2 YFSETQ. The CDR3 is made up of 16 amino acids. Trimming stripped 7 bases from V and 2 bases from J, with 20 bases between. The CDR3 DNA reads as TGCGCCAGCCACAGGGGGGACGGGGGGCACACAGATACGCAGTATTTT. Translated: CASHRGDGGHTDTQYF.

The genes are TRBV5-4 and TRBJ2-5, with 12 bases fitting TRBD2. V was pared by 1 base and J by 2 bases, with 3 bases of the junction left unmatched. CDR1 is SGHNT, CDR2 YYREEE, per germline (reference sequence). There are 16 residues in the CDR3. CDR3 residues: CASSLPLAGGQETQYF. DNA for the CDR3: TGTGCCAGCAGCTTGCCCCTAGCGGGGGGGCAAGAGACCCAGTACTTC.

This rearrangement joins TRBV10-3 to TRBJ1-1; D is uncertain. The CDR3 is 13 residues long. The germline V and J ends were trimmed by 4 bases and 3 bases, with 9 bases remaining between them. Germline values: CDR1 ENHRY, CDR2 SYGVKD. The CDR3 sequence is CAISVTGDTEAFF. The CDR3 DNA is TGTGCCATCAGTGTTACCGGGGACACTGAAGCTTTCTTT.

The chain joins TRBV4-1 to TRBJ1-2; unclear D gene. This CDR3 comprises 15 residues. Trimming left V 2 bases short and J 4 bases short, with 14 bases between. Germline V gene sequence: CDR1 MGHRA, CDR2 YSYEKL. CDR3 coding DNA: TGCGCCAGCAGCCAACCCACCACCGGGGTCTATGGCTACACCTTC. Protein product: CASSQPTTGVYGYTF.

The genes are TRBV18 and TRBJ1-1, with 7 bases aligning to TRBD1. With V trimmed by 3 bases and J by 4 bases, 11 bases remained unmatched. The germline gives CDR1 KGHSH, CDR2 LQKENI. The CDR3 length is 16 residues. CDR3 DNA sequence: TGTGCCAGCTCACCTAAGCCGAACAGGGGCTCCACTGAAGCTTTCTTT. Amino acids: CASSPKPNRGSTEAFF.

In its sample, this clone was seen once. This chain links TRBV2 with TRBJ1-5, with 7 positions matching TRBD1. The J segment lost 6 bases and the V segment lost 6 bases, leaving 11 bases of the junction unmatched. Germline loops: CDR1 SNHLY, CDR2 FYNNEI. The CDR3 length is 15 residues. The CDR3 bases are TGTGCCAGCAGCCAGGAGGGGGCGCCGGGTCAGCCCCAGCATTTT. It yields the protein CASSQEGAPGQPQHF.

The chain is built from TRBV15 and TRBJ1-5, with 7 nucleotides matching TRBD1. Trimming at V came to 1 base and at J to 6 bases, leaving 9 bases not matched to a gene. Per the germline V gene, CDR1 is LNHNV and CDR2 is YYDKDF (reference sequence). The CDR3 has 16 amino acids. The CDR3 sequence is CATSRVGGGAGQPQHF. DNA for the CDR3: TGTGCCACCAGCAGAGTTGGAGGGGGCGCAGGTCAGCCCCAGCATTTT.

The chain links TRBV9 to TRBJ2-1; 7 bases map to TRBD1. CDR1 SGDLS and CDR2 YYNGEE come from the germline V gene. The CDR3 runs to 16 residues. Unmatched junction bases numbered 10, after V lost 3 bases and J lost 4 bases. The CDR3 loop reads CASSALMRQGYNEQFF. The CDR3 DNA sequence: TGTGCCAGCAGCGCGTTGATGAGACAGGGTTACAATGAGCAGTTCTTC.

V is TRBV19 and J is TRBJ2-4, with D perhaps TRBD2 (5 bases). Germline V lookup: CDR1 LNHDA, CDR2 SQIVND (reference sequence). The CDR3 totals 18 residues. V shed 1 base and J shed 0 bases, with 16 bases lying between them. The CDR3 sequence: CASSIVKRQALAKNIQYF. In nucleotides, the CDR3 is TGTGCCAGTAGTATAGTTAAGCGGCAGGCCTTAGCCAAAAACATTCAGTACTTC.

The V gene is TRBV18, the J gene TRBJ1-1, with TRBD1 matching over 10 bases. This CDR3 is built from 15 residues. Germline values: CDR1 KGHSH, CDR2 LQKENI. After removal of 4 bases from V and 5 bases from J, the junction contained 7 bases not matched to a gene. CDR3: CASSQRTGGQTEAFF. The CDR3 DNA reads TGTGCCAGCTCACAGAGGACAGGGGGACAAACTGAAGCTTTCTTT.

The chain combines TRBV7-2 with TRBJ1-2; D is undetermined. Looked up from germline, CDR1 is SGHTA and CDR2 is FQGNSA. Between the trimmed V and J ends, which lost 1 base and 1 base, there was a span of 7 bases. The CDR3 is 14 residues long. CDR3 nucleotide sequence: TGTGCCAGCAGCTTAGGCTCCAGTAACTATGGCTACACCTTC. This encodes CASSLGSSNYGYTF.

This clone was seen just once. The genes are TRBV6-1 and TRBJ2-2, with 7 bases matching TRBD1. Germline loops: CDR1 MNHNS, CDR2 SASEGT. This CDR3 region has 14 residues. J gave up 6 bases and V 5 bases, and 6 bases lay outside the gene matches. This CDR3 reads CASSYLGTAGELFF. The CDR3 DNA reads TGTGCCAGCAGTTATCTGGGGACAGCCGGGGAGCTGTTTTTT.

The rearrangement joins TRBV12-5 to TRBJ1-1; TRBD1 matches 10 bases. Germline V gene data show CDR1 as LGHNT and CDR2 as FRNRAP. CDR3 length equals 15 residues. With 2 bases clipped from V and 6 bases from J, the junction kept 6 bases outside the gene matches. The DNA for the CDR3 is TGTGCTAGTGGTTTGCAAAGACAGGGGGCTCCTGAAGCTTTCTTT. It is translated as CASGLQRQGAPEAFF. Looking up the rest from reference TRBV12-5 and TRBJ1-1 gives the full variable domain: DARVTQTPRHKVTEMGQEVTMRCQPILGHNTVFWYRQTMMQGLELLAYFRNRAPLDDSGMPKDRFSAEMPDATLATLKIQPSEPRDSAVYFCASGLQRQGAPEAFFGQGTRLTVV.

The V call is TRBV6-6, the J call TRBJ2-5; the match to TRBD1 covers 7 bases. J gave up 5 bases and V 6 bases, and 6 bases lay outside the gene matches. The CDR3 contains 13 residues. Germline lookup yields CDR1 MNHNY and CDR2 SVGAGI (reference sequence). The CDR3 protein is CASSLDREETQYF. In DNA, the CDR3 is TGTGCCAGCAGCCTCGACAGGGAGGAGACCCAGTACTTC.

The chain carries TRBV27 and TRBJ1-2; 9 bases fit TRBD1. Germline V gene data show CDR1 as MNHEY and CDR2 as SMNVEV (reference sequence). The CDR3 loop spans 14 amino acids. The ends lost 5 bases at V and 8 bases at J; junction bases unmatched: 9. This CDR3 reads CASSAYRGREGYTF. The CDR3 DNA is TGTGCCAGCAGTGCATACAGGGGGCGGGAGGGCTACACCTTC.

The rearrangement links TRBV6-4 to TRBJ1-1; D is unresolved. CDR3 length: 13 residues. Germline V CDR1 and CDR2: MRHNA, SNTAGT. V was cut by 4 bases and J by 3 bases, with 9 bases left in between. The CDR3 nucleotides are TGTGCCAGCAGTGCCCTAGTGGACACTGAAGCTTTCTTT. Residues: CASSALVDTEAFF.

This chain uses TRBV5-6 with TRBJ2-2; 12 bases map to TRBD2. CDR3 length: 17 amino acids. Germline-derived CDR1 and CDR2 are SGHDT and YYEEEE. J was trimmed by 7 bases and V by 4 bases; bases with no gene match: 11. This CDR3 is CASSHLTSGGQGGELFF. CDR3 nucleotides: TGTGCCAGCAGCCACCTGACTAGCGGGGGACAAGGCGGGGAGCTGTTTTTT.

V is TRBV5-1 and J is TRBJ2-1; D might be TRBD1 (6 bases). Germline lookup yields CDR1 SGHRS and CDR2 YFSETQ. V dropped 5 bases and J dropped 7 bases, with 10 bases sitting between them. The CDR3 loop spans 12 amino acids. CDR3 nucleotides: TGCGCCAGCAGTTACAGGGCAAATGAGCAGTTCTTC. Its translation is CASSYRANEQFF.